These 6 T cell receptor beta chains were all obtained from the same sample, sequenced in a study of T cell responses to AZD1222 COVID-19 vaccine (dated by TCRdb to the early 2020s). This sample's time point label indicates: baseline before first vaccination. Receptor libraries were prepared by the immunoSEQ multiplex PCR assay. TCRdb carries this immuneACCESS record with in-frame sequences only. Its versions omit some clonotypes, under half of them owing to an unresolved V gene in the studies checked, with the rest unexplained. Recorded for this sample are 95,000 to 150,000 clones; 92% of them occurred a single time. The ten biggest clones cover about 1.1% of the sample. Sample: peripheral blood, taken on day 0 of AZD1222 vaccination. Receptors originate from an adult in good health.

This sequence joins TRBV27 and TRBJ1-3; D is undetermined. V was trimmed by 2 bases and J by 4 bases, leaving 6 bases between them. The CDR3 covers 13 residues. CDR1 is MNHEY and CDR2 is SMNVEV in the germline V gene (reference sequence). The CDR3 loop is CASSLGWGNTIYF. The CDR3 region has the DNA TGTGCCAGCAGTTTAGGGTGGGGAAACACCATATATTTT.

V usage is TRBV5-4 and J usage is TRBJ2-3; possibly TRBD1 for D (7 bases). CDR3 size: 17 residues. V shed 4 bases and J shed 2 bases, with 20 bases lying between them. The germline CDR1 and CDR2 sequences are SGHNT and YYREEE (reference sequence). In DNA form, the CDR3 reads TGTGCCAGCAGCCGAGGGGGCATTAGCGGAACCACAGATACGCAGTATTTT. Translation gives CASSRGGISGTTDTQYF.

This rearrangement joins TRBV27 to TRBJ2-2, with D tentatively TRBD1 (5 bases). Looked up from germline, CDR1 is MNHEY and CDR2 is SMNVEV (reference sequence). The CDR3 has 14 residues. Trimming took 4 bases from V and 4 from J, leaving 10 bases between them. In nucleotides, the CDR3 is TGTGCCAGCAGTTGGATTGACAGCACCGGGGAGCTGTTTTTT. This gives the protein CASSWIDSTGELFF.

Only one count was recorded for this clone. The chain uses TRBV18 and TRBJ1-1, with D hard to call. Germline V gene data show CDR1 as KGHSH and CDR2 as LQKENI. The CDR3 sequence is 13 residues long. The V and J ends lost 4 bases and 1 base respectively, with 7 bases between them. CDR3 in DNA: TGTGCCAGCTCACTTCAGTCGAACACTGAAGCTTTCTTT. It specifies CASSLQSNTEAFF.

The rearrangement uses TRBV6-2 or TRBV6-3 and TRBJ2-7; no firm D call. Germline V CDR1 and CDR2: MNHEY, SVGEGT. The CDR3 has 13 residues. Trimming took off 3 bases at V and 5 bases at J, with 11 bases between the two ends. The CDR3 loop reads CASSYSQKDEQYF. As DNA, the CDR3 is TGTGCCAGCAGTTATTCCCAGAAGGACGAGCAGTACTTC.

The V and J genes are TRBV5-5 and TRBJ1-2; D unresolved. Trimming left V 4 bases short and J 3 bases short, with 13 bases between. Germline V gene lookup returns CDR1 SGHKS and CDR2 YYEKEE (reference sequence). CDR3 length: 14 residues. The CDR3 reads CASSQLGSYYGYTF. DNA for the CDR3: TGTGCCAGCAGCCAACTCGGCAGCTACTATGGCTACACCTTC.